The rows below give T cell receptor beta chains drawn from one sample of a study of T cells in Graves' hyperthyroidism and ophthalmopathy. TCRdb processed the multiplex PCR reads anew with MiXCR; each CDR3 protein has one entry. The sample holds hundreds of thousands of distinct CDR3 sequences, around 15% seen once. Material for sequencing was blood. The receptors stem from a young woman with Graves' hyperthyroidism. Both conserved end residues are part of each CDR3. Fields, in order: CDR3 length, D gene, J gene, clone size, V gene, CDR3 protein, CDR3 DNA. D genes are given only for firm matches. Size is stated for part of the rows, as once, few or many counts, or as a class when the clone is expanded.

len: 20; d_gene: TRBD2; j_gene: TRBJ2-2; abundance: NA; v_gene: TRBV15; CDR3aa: CATSRDLIGLAGGEAGELFF; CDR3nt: TGTGCCACCAGCAGAGACTTAATAGGCCTAGCGGGGGGGGAGGCCGGGGAGCTGTTTTTT
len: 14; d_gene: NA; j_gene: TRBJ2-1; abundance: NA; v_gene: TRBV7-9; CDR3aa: CASSLVRSNNEQFF; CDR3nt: TGTGCCAGCAGCTTAGTCCGCTCTAACAATGAGCAGTTCTTC
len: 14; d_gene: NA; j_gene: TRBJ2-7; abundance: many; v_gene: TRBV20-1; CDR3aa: CSARDPEGFYEQYF; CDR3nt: TGCAGTGCTAGAGATCCGGAGGGTTTCTACGAGCAGTACTTC
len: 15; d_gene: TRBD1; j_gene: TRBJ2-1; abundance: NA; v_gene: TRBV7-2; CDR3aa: CASSSPGTAPYEQFF; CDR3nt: TGTGCCAGCAGCTCTCCCGGGACAGCTCCTTACGAGCAGTTCTTC
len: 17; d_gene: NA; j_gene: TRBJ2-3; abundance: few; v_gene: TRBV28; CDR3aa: CASRAKGGLVSTDTQYF; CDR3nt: TGTGCCAGCCGCGCCAAGGGGGGGCTTGTGAGCACAGATACGCAGTATTTT
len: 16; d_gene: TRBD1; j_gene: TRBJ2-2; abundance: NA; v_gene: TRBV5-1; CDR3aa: CASSLDPGQGAGELFF; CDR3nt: TGCGCCAGCAGCTTGGATCCGGGACAGGGGGCCGGGGAGCTGTTTTTT
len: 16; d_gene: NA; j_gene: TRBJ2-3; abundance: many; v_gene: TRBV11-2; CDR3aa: CASTAEWGARPDTQYF; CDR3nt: TGTGCCAGCACTGCGGAGTGGGGCGCACGCCCCGATACGCAGTATTTT
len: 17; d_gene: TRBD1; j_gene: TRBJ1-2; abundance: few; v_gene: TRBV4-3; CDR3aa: CASSQLNRITGEEGYTF; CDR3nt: TGCGCCAGCAGCCAACTAAATAGAATTACAGGGGAGGAAGGCTACACCTTC
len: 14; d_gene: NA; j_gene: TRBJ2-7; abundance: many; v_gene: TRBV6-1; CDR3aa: CASRPDQVSYEQYF; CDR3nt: TGTGCCAGCAGACCCGACCAGGTCTCCTACGAGCAGTACTTC
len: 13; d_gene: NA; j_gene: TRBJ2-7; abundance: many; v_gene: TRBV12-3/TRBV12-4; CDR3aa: CASSFKGSVEQYF; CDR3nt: TGTGCCAGCAGTTTTAAGGGCTCTGTGGAGCAGTACTTC
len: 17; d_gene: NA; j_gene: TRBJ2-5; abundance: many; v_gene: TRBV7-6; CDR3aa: CASSSTGRGEWKETQYF; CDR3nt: TGTGCCAGCAGCTCCACGGGAAGAGGCGAGTGGAAAGAGACCCAGTACTTC
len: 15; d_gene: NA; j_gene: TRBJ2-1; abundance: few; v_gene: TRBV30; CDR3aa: CAWSGGLVGAVEQFF; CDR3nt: TGTGCCTGGAGTGGGGGGTTGGTAGGGGCGGTTGAGCAGTTCTTC
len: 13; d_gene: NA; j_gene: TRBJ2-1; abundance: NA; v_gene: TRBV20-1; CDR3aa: CSARKIGANEQFF; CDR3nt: TGCAGTGCTAGAAAAATAGGGGCGAATGAGCAGTTCTTC
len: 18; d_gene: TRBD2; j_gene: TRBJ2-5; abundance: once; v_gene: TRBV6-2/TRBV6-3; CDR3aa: CASSYRTSGRAWEETQYF; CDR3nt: TGTGCCAGCAGTTACAGGACTAGCGGGAGGGCCTGGGAAGAGACCCAGTACTTC
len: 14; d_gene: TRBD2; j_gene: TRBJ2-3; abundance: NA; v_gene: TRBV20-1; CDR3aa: CSASLAGGGDTQYF; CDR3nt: TGCAGTGCCTCCTTAGCGGGAGGGGGAGATACGCAGTATTTT
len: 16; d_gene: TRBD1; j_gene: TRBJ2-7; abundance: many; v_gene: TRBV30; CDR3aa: CAWNKDRGPPSYEQYF; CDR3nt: TGTGCCTGGAACAAGGACAGGGGTCCGCCTTCCTACGAGCAGTACTTC
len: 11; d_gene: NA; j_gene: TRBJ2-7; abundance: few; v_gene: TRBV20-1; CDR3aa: CSAARTNEQYF; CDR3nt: TGCAGTGCTGCGAGGACGAACGAGCAGTACTTC
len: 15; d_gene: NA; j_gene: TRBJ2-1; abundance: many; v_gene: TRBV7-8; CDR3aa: CASSLFSENYNEQFF; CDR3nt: TGTGCCAGCAGCTTATTCAGCGAAAACTACAATGAGCAGTTCTTC
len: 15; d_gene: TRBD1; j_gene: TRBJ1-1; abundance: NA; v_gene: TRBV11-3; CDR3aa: CASSRTGTMNTEAFF; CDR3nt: TGTGCCAGCAGCCGGACAGGAACAATGAACACTGAAGCTTTCTTT
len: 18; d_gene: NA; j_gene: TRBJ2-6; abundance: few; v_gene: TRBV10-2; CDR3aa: CASIPDRGDASGANVLTF; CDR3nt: TGCGCCAGCATCCCCGATAGGGGCGACGCCTCTGGGGCCAACGTCCTGACTTTC
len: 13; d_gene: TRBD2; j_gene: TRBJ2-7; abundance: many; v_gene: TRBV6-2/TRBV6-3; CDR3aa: CASRGPAGGEQYF; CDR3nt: TGTGCCAGCAGGGGCCCAGCGGGAGGCGAGCAGTACTTC
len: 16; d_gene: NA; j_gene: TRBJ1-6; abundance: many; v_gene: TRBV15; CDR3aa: CATSRESGYYNSPLHF; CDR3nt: TGTGCCACCAGCAGAGAGAGCGGGTACTATAATTCACCCCTCCACTTT
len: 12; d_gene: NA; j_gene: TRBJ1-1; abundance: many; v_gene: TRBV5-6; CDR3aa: CASSFGGTEAFF; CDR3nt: TGTGCCAGCAGCTTCGGGGGGACTGAAGCTTTCTTT
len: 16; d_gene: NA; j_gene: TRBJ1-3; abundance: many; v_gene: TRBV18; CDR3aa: CASSPRKMITGNTIYF; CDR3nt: TGTGCCAGCTCACCACGCAAGATGATAACTGGAAACACCATATATTTT
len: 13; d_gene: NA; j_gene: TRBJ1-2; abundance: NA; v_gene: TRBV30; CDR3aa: CAWISDFNYGYTF; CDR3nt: TGTGCCTGGATTTCGGACTTCAACTATGGCTACACCTTC
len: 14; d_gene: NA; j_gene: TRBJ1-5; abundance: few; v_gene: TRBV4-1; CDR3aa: CASSQGDSSGPQHF; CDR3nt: TGCGCCAGCAGCCAAGGCGACAGTTCGGGGCCCCAGCATTTT
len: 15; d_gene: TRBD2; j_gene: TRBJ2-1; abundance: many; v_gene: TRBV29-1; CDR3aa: CSVAGLAGVGYEQFF; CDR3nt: TGCAGCGTTGCGGGACTAGCGGGAGTAGGGTATGAGCAGTTCTTC
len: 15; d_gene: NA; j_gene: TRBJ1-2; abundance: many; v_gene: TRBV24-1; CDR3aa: CATSDPMKPYDGYTF; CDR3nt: TGTGCCACCAGTGACCCAATGAAACCTTACGATGGCTACACCTTC
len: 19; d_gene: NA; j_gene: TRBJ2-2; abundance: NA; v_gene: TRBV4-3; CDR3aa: CASSQAREYQRPNTGELFF; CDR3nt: TGCGCCAGCAGCCAAGCCCGGGAGTACCAGCGTCCTAACACCGGGGAGCTGTTTTTT
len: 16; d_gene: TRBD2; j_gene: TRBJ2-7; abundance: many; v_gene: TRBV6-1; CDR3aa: CASSYGGLAGAYEQYF; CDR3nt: TGTGCCAGCAGTTACGGGGGACTAGCGGGAGCCTACGAGCAGTACTTC
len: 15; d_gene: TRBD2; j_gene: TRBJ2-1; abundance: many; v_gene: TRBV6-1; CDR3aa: CASSGLAGTYNEQFF; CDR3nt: TGTGCAAGCAGCGGACTAGCGGGCACCTACAATGAGCAGTTCTTC
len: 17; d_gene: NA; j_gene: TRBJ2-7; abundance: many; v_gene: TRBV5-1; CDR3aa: CASSLAESSSDDYEQYF; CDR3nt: TGCGCCAGCAGCTTGGCCGAGTCGTCTAGCGACGACTACGAGCAGTACTTC
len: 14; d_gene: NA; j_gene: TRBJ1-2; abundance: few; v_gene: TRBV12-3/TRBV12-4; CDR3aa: CASSFRGGNYGYTF; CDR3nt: TGTGCCAGCAGTTTTCGGGGAGGTAACTATGGCTACACCTTC
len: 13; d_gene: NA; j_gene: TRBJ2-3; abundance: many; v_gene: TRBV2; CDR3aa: CASIKRVTDTQYF; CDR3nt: TGTGCCAGCATCAAAAGAGTTACAGATACGCAGTATTTT
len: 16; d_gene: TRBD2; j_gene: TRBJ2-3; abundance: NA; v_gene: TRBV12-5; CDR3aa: CASGVGASGSPDTQYF; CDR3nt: TGTGCTAGTGGTGTGGGGGCTAGCGGGAGCCCAGATACGCAGTATTTT
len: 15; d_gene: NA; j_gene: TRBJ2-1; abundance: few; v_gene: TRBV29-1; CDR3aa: CSAQPGAGGNNEQFF; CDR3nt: TGCAGCGCCCAACCGGGGGCAGGGGGAAACAATGAGCAGTTCTTC
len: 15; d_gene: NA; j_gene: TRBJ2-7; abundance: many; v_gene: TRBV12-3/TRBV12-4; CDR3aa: CASSSLRDGVYEQYF; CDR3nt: TGTGCCAGCAGTTCCCTGAGGGACGGGGTCTACGAGCAGTACTTC
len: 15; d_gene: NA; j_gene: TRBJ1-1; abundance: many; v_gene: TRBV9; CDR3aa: CASSANRVPNTEAFF; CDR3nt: TGTGCCAGCAGCGCGAACAGGGTGCCGAACACTGAAGCTTTCTTT
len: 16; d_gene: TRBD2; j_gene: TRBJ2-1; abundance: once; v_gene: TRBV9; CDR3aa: CASSAEGGRGYNEQFF; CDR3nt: TGTGCCAGCAGCGCAGAGGGCGGGAGGGGATACAATGAGCAGTTCTTC
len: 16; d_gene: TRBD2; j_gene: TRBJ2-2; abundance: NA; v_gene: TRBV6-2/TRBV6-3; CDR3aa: CASTPGLAGVHGELFF; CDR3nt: TGTGCCAGCACCCCAGGACTAGCGGGAGTTCACGGGGAGCTGTTTTTT
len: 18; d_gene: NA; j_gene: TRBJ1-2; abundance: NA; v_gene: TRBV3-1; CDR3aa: CASSQVFPPAPPNYGYTF; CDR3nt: TGTGCCAGCAGCCAAGTTTTCCCGCCAGCGCCCCCCAACTATGGCTACACCTTC
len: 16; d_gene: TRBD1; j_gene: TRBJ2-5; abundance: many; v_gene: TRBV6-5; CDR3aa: CASSHGVHRGQETQYF; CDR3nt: TGTGCCAGCAGTCATGGAGTACACAGGGGGCAAGAGACCCAGTACTTC